The 8 T cell receptor beta chains below come from one sample, sequenced in a study of brain T cells in children with intractable seizures (dated by TCRdb to the early 2020s). The library relied on the immunoSEQ multiplex PCR assay. Held by TCRdb, this immuneACCESS table contains in-frame sequences only and omits some clones. Under half of the omission traces to an unresolved V gene where checked; the cause of the rest is unknown. For this sample there are tens of thousands of clones; about 92% appear just once. The top ten clonotypes cover 1.5% to 1.7% of the sample. The sample's time point label is to be understood as: resected brain tissue, or blood drawn just prior to surgery. Source: peripheral blood, taken at surgery. The receptor set was obtained from a boy in the first two years of life with tuberous sclerosis and intractable seizures.

V and J are TRBV5-8 and TRBJ2-5; 12 bases are shared with TRBD2. The V gene's germline CDR1 is SGHTS and CDR2 YDEGEE. This CDR3 spans 14 amino acids. J gave up 7 bases and V 6 bases, and 7 bases lay outside the gene matches. The CDR3 DNA follows: TGTGCCAGCATTTTACTAGCGGGGGGACGGACCCAGTACTTC. It yields the protein CASILLAGGRTQYF.

This clone appeared a single time. This sequence joins TRBV9 and TRBJ2-2, with 11 bases lining up with TRBD2. Trimming cost V 4 bases and J 8 bases; bases outside gene matches: 10. The CDR3 length is 16 residues. Germline V CDR1 and CDR2: SGDLS, YYNGEE. CDR3 DNA sequence: TGTGCCAGCAGCTTCCCACTAGCGGGAGCTCGGGGGGAGCTGTTTTTT. This translates into CASSFPLAGARGELFF.

This chain joins TRBV24-1 and TRBJ2-7, with D perhaps TRBD2 (5 bases). The CDR3 runs to 13 residues. V lost 4 bases and J 2 bases, leaving 8 bases between the germline ends. The germline gives CDR1 KGHDR, CDR2 SFDVKD. The CDR3 DNA follows: TGTGCCACCAGTGACCCCGGGACCTACGAGCAGTACTTC. Its protein is CATSDPGTYEQYF.

CDR3 sequence reads: CASSLEPGRGYF. Here the CDR3 DNA reads TGTGCCAGCAGCTTGGAGCCGGGCCGGGGGTACTTC. The V call is TRBV11-2, the J call TRBJ2-5; D might be TRBD2 (5 bases). V was cut by 3 bases and J by 13 bases, with 15 bases left in between. This CDR3 is built from 12 residues. Germline V gene lookup returns CDR1 SGHAT and CDR2 FQNNGV.

This chain joins TRBV7-6 and TRBJ1-1; 9 positions agree with TRBD1. After removal of 6 bases from V and 4 bases from J, the junction contained 18 bases not matched to a gene. This CDR3 is 18 amino acids long. Germline assignment: CDR1 SGHVS and CDR2 FNYEAQ. CDR3 loop: CASSQSLGTGLFVTEAFF. In nucleotides, the CDR3 is TGTGCCAGCAGTCAATCTCTTGGGACAGGGCTTTTTGTCACTGAAGCTTTCTTT.

V usage is TRBV6-1 and J usage is TRBJ2-6; D gene unclear. V dropped 0 bases and J dropped 2 bases, with 5 bases sitting between them. Germline CDR1 MNHNS, CDR2 SASEGT. This CDR3 comprises 15 residues. As DNA, the CDR3 is TGTGCCAGCAGTGAAGCAAGGGCTGGGGCCAACGTCCTGACTTTC. As protein: CASSEARAGANVLTF.

V is TRBV11-3 and J is TRBJ2-7; TRBD2 is a possible D gene (5 bases). The germline gives CDR1 SGHNT, CDR2 YENEEA. Trimming cost V 5 bases and J 3 bases, with 17 bases left between them. There are 15 residues in the CDR3. CDR3 bases: TGTGCCAGCAGCCCCCGTCGGCGGGCGAACTACGAGCAGTACTTC. Translating it yields CASSPRRRANYEQYF.

The V and J genes are TRBV2 and TRBJ1-2, with a tentative D call TRBD1 (6 bases). V shed 7 bases and J shed 5 bases, with 20 bases lying between them. Germline V gives CDR1 SNHLY, CDR2 FYNNEI. This CDR3 has 15 amino acids. The CDR3 DNA follows: TGTGCCAGCAAAGGGGGGTATATGCGGTGGTATGGCTACACCTTC. This translates into CASKGGYMRWYGYTF.